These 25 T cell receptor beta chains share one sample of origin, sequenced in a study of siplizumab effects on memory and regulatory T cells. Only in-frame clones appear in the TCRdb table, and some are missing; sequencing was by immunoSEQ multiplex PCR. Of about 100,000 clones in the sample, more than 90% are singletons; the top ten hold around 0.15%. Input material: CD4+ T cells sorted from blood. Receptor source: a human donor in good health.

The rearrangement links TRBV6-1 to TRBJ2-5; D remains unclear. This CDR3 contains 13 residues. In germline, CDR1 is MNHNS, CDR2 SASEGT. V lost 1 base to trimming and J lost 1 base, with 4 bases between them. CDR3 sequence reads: CASSEGFQETQYF. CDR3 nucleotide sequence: TGTGCCAGCAGTGAAGGGTTCCAAGAGACCCAGTACTTC.

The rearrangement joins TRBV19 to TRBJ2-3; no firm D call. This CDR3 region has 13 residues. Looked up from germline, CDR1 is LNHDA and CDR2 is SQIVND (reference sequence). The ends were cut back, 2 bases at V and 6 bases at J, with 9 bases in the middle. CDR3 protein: CASSISRTDTQYF. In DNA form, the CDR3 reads TGTGCCAGTAGTATATCGCGGACGGATACGCAGTATTTT.

The chain's CDR3 is CASSPKTDGYEQYF. In DNA form, the CDR3 reads TGTGCCAGCAGCCCCAAGACGGATGGATACGAGCAGTACTTC. V is TRBV5-5 and J is TRBJ2-7; D is unclear. The V gene's germline CDR1 is SGHKS and CDR2 YYEKEE (reference sequence). The CDR3 extends over 14 amino acids. Trimming removed 4 bases from V and 4 bases from J, with 15 bases in between. Full variable domain (outside the CDR3, taken from reference TRBV5-5 and TRBJ2-7): DAGVTQSPTHLIKTRGQQVTLRCSPISGHKSVSWYQQVLGQGPQFIFQYYEKEERGRGNFPDRFSARQFPNYSSELNVNALLLGDSALYLCASSPKTDGYEQYFGPGTRLTVT.

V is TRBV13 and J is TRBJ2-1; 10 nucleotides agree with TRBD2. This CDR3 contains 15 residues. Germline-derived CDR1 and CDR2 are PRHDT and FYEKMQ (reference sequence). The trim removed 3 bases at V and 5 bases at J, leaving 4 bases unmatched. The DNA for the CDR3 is TGTGCCAGCAGCTTCGTACTAGCGGGGAACAATGAGCAGTTCTTC. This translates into CASSFVLAGNNEQFF.

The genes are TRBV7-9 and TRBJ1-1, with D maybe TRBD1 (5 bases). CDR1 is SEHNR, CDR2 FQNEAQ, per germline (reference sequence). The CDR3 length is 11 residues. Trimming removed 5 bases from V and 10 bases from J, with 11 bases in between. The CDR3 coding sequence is TGTGCCAGCAGCCCCCTGGGGGTAGCTTTCTTT. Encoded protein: CASSPLGVAFF.

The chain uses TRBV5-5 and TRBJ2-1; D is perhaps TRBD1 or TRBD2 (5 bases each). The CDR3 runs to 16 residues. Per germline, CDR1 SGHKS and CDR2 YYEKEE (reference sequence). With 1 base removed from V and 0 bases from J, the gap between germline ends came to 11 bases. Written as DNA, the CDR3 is TGTGCCAGCAGCTTGTCGGGACCCCTCTCCTACAATGAGCAGTTCTTC. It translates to CASSLSGPLSYNEQFF.

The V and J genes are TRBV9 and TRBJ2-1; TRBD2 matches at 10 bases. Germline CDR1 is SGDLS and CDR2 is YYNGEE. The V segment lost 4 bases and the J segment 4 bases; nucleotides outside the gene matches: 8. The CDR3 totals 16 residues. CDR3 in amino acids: CASSPSSGGAYNEQFF. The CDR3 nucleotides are TGTGCCAGCAGCCCCTCGAGCGGGGGGGCTTACAATGAGCAGTTCTTC.

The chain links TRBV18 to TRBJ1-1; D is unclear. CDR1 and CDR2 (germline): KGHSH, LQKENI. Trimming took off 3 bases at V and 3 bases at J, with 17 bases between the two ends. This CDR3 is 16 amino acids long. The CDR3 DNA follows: TGTGCCAGCTCACCTGTTTCTAATATGAGGGACACTGAAGCTTTCTTT. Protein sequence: CASSPVSNMRDTEAFF. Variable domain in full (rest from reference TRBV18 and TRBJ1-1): NAGVMQNPRHLVRRRGQEARLRCSPMKGHSHVYWYRQLPEEGLKFMVYLQKENIIDESGMPKERFSAEFPKEGPSILRIQQVVRGDSAAYFCASSPVSNMRDTEAFFGQGTRLTVV.

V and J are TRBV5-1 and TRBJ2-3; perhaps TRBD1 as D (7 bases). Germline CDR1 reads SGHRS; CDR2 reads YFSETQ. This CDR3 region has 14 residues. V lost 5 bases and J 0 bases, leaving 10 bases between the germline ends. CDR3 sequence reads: CASREGASTDTQYF. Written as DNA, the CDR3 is TGCGCCAGCAGGGAGGGGGCGAGCACAGATACGCAGTATTTT. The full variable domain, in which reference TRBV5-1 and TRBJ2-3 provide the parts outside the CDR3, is KAGVTQTPRYLIKTRGQQVTLSCSPISGHRSVSWYQQTPGQGLQFLFEYFSETQRNKGNFPGRFSGRQFSNSRSEMNVSTLELGDSALYLCASREGASTDTQYFGPGTRLTVL.

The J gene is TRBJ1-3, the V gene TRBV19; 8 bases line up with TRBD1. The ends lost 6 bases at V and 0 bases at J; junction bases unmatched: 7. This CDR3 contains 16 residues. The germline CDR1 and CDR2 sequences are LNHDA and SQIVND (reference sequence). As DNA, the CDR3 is TGTGCCAGTAGATGGGGACAGGAGAGCTCTGGAAACACCATATATTTT. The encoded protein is CASRWGQESSGNTIYF.

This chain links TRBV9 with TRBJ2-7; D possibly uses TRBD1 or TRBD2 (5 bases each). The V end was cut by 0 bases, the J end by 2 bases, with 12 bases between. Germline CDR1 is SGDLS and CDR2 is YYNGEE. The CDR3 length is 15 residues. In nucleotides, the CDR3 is TGTGCCAGCAGCGTAGCCGGGACGGACACCTACGAGCAGTACTTC. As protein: CASSVAGTDTYEQYF.

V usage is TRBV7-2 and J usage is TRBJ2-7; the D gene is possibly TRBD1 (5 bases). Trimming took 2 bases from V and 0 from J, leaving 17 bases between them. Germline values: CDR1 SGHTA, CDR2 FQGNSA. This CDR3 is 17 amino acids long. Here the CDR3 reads CASSLKQGGPPSYEQYF. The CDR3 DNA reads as TGTGCCAGCAGCTTAAAGCAGGGTGGCCCACCCTCCTACGAGCAGTACTTC.

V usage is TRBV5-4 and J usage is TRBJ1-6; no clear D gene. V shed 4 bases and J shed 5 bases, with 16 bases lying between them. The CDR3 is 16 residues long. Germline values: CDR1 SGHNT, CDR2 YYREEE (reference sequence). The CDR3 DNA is TGTGCCAGCAGCCAGGCAGGACCCCGGGATAATTCACCCCTCCACTTT. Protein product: CASSQAGPRDNSPLHF.

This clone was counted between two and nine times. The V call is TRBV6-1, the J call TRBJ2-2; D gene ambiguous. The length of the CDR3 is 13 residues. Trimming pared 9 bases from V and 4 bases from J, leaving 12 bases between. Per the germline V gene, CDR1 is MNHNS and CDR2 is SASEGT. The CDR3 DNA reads TGTGCCAGTGCCTTCGTACGCACCGGGGAGCTGTTTTTT. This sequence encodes CASAFVRTGELFF.

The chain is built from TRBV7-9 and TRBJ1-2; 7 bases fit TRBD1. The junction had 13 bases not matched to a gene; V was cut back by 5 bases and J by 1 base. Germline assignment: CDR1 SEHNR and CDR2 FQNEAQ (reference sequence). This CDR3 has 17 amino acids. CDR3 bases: TGTGCCAGCAGCCCGGACAGGAACTTAGAAATTAACTATGGCTACACCTTC. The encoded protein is CASSPDRNLEINYGYTF.

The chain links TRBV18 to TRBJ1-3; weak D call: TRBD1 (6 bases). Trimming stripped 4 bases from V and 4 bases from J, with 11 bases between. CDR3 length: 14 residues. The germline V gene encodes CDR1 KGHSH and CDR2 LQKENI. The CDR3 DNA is TGTGCCAGCTCACTGTACAGGGACGGAAACACCATATATTTT. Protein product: CASSLYRDGNTIYF.

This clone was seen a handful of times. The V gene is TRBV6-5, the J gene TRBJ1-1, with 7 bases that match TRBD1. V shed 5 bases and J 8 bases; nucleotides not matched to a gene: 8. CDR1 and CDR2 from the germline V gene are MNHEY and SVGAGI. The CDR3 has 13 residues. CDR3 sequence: CASSEYRGGEAFF. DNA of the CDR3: TGTGCCAGCAGTGAATACAGGGGAGGGGAAGCTTTCTTT.

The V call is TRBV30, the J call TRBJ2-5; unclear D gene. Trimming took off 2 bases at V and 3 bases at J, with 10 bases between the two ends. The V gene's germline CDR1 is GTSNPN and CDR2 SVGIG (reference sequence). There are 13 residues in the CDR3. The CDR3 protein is CAWSRQKKETQYF. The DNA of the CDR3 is TGTGCCTGGAGTCGGCAGAAGAAAGAGACCCAGTACTTC.

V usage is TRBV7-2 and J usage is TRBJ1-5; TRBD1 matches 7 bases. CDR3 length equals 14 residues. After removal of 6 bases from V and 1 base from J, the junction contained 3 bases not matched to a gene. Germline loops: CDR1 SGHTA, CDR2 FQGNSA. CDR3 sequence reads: CASSTGASNQPQHF. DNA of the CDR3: TGTGCCAGCAGTACAGGGGCAAGCAATCAGCCCCAGCATTTT.

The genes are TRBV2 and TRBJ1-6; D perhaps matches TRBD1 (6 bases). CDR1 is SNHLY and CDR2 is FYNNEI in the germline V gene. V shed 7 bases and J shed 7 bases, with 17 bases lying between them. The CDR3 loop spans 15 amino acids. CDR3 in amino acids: CASNTLGGENSPLHF. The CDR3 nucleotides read TGTGCCAGCAATACCTTGGGGGGCGAAAATTCACCCCTCCACTTT.

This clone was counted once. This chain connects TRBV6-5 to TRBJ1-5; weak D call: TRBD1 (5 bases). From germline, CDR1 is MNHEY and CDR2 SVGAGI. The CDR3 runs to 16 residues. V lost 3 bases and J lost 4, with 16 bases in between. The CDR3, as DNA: TGTGCCAGCAGTTATACTGGGGCGGGTGGGAATCAGCCCCAGCATTTT. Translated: CASSYTGAGGNQPQHF.

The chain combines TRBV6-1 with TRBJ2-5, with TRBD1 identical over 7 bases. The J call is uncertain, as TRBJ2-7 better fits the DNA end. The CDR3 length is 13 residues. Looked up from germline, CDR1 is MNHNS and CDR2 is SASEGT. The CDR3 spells CASSQTGRDEQYF. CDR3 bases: TGTGCCAGCAGCCAGACAGGGCGCGACGAGCAGTACTTC.

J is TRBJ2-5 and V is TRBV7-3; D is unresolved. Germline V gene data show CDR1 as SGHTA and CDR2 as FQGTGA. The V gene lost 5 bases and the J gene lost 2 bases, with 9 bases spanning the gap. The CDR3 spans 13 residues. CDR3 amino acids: CASSKGFQETQYF. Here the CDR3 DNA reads TGTGCCAGCAGCAAAGGATTTCAAGAGACCCAGTACTTC.

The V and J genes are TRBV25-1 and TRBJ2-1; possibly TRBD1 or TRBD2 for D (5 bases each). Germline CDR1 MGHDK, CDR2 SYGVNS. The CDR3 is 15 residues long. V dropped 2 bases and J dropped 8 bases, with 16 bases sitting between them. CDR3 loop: CASSEGRWGSDEQFF. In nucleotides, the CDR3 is TGTGCCAGCAGTGAAGGTCGGTGGGGGAGCGATGAGCAGTTCTTC.

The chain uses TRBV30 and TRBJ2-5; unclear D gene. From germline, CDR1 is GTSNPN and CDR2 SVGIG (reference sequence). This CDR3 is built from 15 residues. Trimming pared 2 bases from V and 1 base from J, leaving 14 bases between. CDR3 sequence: CAWSSPGALQETQYF. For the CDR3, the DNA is TGTGCCTGGAGTTCTCCGGGTGCCCTCCAAGAGACCCAGTACTTC. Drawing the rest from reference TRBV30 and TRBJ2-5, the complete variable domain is SQTIHQWPATLVQPVGSPLSLECTVEGTSNPNLYWYRQAAGRGLQLLFYSVGIGQISSEVPQNLSASRPQDRQFILSSKKLLLSDSGFYLCAWSSPGALQETQYFGPGTRLLVL.